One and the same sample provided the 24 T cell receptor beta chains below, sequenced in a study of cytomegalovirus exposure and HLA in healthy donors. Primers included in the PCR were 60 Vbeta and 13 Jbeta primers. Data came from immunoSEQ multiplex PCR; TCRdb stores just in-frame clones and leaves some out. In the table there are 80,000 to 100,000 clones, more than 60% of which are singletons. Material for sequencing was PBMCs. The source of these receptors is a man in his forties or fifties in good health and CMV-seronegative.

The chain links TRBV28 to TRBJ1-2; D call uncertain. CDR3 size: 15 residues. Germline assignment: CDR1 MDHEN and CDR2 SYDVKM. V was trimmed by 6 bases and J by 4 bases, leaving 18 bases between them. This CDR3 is CASSTGRTSGYGYTF. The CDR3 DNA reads TGTGCCAGCAGCACCGGGAGGACCTCGGGCTATGGCTACACCTTC.

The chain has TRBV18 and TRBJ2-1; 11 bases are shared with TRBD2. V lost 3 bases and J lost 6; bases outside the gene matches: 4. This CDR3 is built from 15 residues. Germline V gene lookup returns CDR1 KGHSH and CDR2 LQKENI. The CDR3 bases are TGTGCCAGCTCACCGACTAGCGGGGCATCCAATGAGCAGTTCTTC. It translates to CASSPTSGASNEQFF.

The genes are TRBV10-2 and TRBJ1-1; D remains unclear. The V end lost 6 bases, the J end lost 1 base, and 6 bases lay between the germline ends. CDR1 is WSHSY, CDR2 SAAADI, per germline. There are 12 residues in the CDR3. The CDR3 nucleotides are TGCGCCAGCAGCACACCGAACACTGAAGCTTTCTTT. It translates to CASSTPNTEAFF.

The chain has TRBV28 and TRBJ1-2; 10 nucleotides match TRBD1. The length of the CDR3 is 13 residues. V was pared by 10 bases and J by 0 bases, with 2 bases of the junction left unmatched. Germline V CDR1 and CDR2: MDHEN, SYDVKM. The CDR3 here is CATGQGANYGYTF. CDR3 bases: TGTGCCACCGGACAGGGGGCTAACTATGGCTACACCTTC.

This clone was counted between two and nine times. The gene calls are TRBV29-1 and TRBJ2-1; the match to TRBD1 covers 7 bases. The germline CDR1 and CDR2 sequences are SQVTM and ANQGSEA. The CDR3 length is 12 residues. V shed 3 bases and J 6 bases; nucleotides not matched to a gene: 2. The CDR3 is CSVENRGNEQFF. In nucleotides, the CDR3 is TGCAGCGTTGAGAACAGGGGCAATGAGCAGTTCTTC.

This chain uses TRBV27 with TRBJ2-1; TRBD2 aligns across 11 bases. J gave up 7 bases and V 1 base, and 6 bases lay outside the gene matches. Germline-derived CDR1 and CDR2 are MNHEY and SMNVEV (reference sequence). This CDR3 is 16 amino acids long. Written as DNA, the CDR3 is TGTGCCAGCAGTTTATTTTTAGCGGGGGGGCTTAATGAGCAGTTCTTC. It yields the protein CASSLFLAGGLNEQFF.

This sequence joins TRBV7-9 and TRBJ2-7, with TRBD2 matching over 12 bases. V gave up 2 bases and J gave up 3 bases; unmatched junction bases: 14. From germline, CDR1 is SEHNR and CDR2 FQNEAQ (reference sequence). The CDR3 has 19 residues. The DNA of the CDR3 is TGTGCCAGCAGCTTATGGGGGCAGCGTACTAGCGGGGGGTTCTACGAGCAGTACTTC. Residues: CASSLWGQRTSGGFYEQYF.

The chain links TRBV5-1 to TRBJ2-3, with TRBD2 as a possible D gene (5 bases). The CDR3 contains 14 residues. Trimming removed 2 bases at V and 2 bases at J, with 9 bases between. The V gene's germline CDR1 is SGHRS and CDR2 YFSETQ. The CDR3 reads CASSFRRDTDTQYF. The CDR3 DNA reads TGCGCCAGCAGCTTTAGACGGGACACAGATACGCAGTATTTT.

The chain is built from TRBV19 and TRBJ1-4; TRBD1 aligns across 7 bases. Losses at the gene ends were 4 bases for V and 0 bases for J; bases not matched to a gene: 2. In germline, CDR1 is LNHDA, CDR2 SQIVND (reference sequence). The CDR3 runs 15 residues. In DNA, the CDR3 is TGTGCCAGTAGTAAGGGGACAGCAACTAATGAAAAACTGTTTTTT. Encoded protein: CASSKGTATNEKLFF.

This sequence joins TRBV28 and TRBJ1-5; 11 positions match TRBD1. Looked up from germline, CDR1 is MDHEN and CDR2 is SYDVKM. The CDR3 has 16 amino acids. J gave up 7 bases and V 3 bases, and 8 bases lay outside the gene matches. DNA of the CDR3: TGTGCCAGCAGTTTTCCGGACAGGGGGCGGGTGCAGCCCCAGCATTTT. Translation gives CASSFPDRGRVQPQHF.

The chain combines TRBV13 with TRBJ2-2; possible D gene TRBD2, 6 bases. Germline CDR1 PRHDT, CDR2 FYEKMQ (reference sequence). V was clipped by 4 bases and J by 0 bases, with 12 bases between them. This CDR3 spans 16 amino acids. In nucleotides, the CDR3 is TGTGCCAGCAGCTCCGGGGGAGGCGCGAACACCGGGGAGCTGTTTTTT. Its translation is CASSSGGGANTGELFF.

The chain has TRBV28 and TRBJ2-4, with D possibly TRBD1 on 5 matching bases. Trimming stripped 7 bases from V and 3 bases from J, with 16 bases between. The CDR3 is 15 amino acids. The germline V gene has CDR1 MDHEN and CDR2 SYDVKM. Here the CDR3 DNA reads TGTGCCAGCACCGTTCAAGGACAAGTCAAAAACATTCAGTACTTC. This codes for CASTVQGQVKNIQYF. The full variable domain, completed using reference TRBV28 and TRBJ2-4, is DVKVTQSSRYLVKRTGEKVFLECVQDMDHENMFWYRQDPGLGLRLIYFSYDVKMKEKGDIPEGYSVSREKKERFSLILESASTNQTSMYLCASTVQGQVKNIQYFGAGTRLSVL.

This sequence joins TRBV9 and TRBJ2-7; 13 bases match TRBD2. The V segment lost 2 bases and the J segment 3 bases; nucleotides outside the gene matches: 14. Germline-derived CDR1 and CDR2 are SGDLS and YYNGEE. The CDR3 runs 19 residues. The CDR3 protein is CASSVGTSGVSRAFYEQYF. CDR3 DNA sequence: TGTGCCAGCAGCGTTGGGACTAGCGGGGTCTCCAGGGCCTTCTACGAGCAGTACTTC. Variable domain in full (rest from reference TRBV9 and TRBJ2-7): DSGVTQTPKHLITATGQRVTLRCSPRSGDLSVYWYQQSLDQGLQFLIQYYNGEERAKGNILERFSAQQFPDLHSELNLSSLELGDSALYFCASSVGTSGVSRAFYEQYFGPGTRLTVT.

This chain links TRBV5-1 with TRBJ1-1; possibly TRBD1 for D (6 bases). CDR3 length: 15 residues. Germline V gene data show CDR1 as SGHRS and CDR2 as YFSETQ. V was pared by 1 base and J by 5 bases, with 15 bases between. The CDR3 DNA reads TGCGCCAGCAGCTTGTGGGGGGGCGCGAGGACTGAAGCTTTCTTT. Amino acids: CASSLWGGARTEAFF.

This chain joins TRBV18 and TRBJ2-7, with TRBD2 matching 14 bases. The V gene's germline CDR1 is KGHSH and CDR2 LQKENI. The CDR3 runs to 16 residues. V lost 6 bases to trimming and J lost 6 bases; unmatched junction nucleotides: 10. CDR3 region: CASSEGLAGGGSEQYF. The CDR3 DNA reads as TGTGCCAGCTCGGAAGGACTAGCGGGAGGAGGCTCCGAGCAGTACTTC.

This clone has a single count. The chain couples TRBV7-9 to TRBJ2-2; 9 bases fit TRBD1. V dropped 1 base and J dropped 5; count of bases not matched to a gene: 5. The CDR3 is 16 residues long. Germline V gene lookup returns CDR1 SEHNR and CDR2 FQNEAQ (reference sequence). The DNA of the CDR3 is TGTGCCAGCAGCTTAGTTGGGACAGGGAGGACCGGGGAGCTGTTTTTT. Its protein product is CASSLVGTGRTGELFF.

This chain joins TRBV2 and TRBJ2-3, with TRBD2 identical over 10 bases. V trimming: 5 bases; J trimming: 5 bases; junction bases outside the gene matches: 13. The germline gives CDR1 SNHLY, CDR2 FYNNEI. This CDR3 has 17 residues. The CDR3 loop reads CASSTSMERGGIDTQYF. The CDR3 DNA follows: TGTGCCAGCAGTACTTCCATGGAGCGGGGGGGCATAGATACGCAGTATTTT.

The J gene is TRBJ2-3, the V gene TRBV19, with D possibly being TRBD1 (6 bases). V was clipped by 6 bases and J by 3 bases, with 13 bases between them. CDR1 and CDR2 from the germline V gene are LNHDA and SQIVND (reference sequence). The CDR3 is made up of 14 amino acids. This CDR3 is CASRSAGATDTQYF. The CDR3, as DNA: TGTGCCAGTAGATCAGCAGGGGCAACAGATACGCAGTATTTT.

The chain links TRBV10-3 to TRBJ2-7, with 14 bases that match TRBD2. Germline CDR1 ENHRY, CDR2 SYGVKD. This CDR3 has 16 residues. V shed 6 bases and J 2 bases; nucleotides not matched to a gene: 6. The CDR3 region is CAISGLAGGLTYEQYF. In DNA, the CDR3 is TGTGCCATCAGCGGACTAGCGGGGGGACTGACCTACGAGCAGTACTTC.

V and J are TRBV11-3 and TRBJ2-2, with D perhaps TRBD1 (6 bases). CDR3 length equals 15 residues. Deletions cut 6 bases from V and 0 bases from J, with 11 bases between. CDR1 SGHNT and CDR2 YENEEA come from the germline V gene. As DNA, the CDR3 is TGTGCCAGCAGTTACAGGGCGGCGAACACCGGGGAGCTGTTTTTT. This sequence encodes CASSYRAANTGELFF.

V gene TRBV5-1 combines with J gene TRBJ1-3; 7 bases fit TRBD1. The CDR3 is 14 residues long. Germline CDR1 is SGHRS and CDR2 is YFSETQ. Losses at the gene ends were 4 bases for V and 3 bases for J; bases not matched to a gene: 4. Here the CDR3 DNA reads TGCGCCAGCAGCCTAACAGGGGTTGGAAACACCATATATTTT. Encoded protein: CASSLTGVGNTIYF.

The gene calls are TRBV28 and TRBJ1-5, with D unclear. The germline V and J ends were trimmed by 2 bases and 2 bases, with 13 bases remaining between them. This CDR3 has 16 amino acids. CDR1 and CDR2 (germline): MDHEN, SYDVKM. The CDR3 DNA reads TGTGCCAGCAGTTTAACCCCAGTGGGAGGCAATCAGCCCCAGCATTTT. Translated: CASSLTPVGGNQPQHF.

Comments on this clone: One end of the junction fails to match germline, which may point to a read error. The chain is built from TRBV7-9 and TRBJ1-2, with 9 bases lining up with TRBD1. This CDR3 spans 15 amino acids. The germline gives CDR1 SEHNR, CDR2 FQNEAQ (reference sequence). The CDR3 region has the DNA TGTTCCAGCAGCTTGCGGACAGGGGCTAACTATGGCTACACCTTC. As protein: CSSSLRTGANYGYTF. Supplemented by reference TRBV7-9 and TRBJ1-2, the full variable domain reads DTGVSQNPRHKITKRGQNVTFRCDPISEHNRLYWYRQTLGQGPEFLTYFQNEAQLEKSRLLSDRFSAERPKGSFSTLEIQRTEQGDSAMYLCSSSLRTGANYGYTFGSGTRLTVV.

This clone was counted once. CDR3 DNA sequence: TGTGCCAGCAGCGCCATACAGGGGGCAGAACTGTTTTTT. Translated, it gives CASSAIQGAELFF. This chain joins TRBV9 and TRBJ1-4; 9 nucleotides match TRBD1. CDR1 and CDR2 (germline): SGDLS, YYNGEE. J lost 12 bases, V lost 3 bases, and 6 bases had no gene match. The CDR3 covers 13 residues.